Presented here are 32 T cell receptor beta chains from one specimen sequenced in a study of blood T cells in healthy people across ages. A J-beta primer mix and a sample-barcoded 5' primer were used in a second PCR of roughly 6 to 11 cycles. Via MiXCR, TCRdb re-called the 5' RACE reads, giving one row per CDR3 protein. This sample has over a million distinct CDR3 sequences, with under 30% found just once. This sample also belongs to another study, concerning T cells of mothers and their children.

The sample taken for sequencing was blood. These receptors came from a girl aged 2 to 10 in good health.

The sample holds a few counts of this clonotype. CDR3 in DNA: TGCAGCGTGAGGGAGGGTATGGGCAGTGGCTACGAGCAGTACTTC. Amino acid sequence: CSVREGMGSGYEQYF. The chain combines TRBV29-1 with TRBJ2-5; 7 nucleotides align to TRBD2. The J call is uncertain, as TRBJ2-7 better fits the DNA end. The CDR3 is made up of 15 amino acids. Germline lookup yields CDR1 SQVTM and CDR2 ANQGSEA.

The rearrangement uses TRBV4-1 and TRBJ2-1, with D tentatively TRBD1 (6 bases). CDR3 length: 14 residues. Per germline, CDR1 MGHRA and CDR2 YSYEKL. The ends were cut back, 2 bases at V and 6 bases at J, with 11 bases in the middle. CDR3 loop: CASSQMGASNEQFF. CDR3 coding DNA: TGCGCCAGCAGCCAAATGGGGGCGAGCAATGAGCAGTTCTTC.

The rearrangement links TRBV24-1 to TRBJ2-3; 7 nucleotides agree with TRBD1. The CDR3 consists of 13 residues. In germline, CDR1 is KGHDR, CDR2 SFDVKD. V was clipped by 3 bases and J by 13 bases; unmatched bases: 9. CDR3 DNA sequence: TGTGCCACCAGTGATCCTGGACAGGCTAAGGAGTATTTT. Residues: CATSDPGQAKEYF.

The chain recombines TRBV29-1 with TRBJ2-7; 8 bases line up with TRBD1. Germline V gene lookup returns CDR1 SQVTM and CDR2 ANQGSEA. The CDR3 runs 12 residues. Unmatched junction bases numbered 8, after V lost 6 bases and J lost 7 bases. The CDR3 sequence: CSVARTGREQYF. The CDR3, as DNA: TGCAGCGTAGCACGGACAGGGCGTGAGCAGTACTTC.

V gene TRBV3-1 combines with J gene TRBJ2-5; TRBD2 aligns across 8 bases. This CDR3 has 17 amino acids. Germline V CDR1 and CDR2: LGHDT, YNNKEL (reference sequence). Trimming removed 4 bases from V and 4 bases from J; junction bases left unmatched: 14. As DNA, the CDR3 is TGTGCCAGCAGCCGAAAGGGGACCATCACTAGCGGAGAGACCCAGTACTTC. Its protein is CASSRKGTITSGETQYF.

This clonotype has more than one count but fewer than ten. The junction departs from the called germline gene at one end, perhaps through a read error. The CDR3 region is CASSFQGGTDTQYF. CDR3 in DNA: TGTGCTAGCAGCTTTCAAGGCGGGACAGATACGCAGTATTTT. V usage is TRBV7-7 and J usage is TRBJ2-3, with D possibly being TRBD2 (5 bases). Germline V gives CDR1 SSHAT, CDR2 FNYEAQ (reference sequence). The length of the CDR3 is 14 residues.

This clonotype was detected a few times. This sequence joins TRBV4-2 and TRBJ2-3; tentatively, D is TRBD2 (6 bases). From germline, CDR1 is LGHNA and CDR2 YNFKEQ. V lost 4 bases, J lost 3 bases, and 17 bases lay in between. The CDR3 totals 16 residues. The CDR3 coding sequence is TGTGCCAGCAGCCCCTCCCTTAGCGGCCAAACAGATACGCAGTATTTT. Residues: CASSPSLSGQTDTQYF.

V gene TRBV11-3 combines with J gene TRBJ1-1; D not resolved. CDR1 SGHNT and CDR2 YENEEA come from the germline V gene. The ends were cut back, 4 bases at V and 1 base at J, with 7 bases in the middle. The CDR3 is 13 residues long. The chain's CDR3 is CASSSLGNTEAFF. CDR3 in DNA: TGTGCCAGCAGCTCACTCGGGAACACTGAAGCTTTCTTT.

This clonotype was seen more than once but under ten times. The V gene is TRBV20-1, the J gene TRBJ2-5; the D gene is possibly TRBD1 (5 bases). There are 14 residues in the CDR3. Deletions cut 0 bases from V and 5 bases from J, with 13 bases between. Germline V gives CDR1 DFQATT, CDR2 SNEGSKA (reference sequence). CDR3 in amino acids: CSARDSRAMETQYF. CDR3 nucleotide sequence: TGCAGTGCTAGAGATTCCAGGGCAATGGAGACCCAGTACTTC.

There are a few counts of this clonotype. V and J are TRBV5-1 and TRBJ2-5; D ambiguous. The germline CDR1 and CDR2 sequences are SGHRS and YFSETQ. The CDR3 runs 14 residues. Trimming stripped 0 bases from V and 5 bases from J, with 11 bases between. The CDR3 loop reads CASSLAAIWETQYF. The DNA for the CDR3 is TGCGCCAGCAGCTTGGCCGCTATCTGGGAGACCCAGTACTTC.

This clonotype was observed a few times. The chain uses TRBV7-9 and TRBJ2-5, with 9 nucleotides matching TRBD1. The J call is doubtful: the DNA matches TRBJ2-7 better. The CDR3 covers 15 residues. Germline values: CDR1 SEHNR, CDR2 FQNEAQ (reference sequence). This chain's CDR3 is CASSLERQGGAEQYF. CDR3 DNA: TGTGCCAGCAGCTTAGAAAGACAGGGGGGTGCCGAGCAGTACTTC.

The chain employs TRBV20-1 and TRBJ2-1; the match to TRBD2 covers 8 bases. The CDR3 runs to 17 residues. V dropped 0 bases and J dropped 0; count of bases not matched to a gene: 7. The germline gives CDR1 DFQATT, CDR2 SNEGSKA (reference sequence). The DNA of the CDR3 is TGCAGTGCTAGAGATCTAGGCCTAGCGGGCTCCTACAATGAGCAGTTCTTC. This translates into CSARDLGLAGSYNEQFF.

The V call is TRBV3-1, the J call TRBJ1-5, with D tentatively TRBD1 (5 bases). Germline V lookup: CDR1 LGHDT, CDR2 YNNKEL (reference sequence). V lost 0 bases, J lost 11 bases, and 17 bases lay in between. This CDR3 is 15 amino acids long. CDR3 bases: TGTGCCAGCAGCCAAGATATCACGGGGGAACGGGCCCAGCATTTT. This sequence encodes CASSQDITGERAQHF. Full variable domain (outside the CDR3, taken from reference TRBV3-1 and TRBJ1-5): DTAVSQTPKYLVTQMGNDKSIKCEQNLGHDTMYWYKQDSKKFLKIMFSYNNKELIINETVPNRFSPKSPDKAHLNLHINSLELGDSAVYFCASSQDITGERAQHFGDGTRLSIL.

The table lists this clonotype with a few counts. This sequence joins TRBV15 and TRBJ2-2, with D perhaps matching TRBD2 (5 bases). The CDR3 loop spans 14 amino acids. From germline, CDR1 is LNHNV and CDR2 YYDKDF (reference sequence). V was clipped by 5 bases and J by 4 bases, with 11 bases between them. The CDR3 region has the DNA TGTGCCACCAGCCGGGGTTTTCCCACCGGGGAGCTGTTTTTT. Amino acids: CATSRGFPTGELFF. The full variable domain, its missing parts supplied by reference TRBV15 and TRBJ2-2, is DAMVIQNPRYQVTQFGKPVTLSCSQTLNHNVMYWYQQKSSQAPKLLFHYYDKDFNNEADTPDNFQSRRPNTSFCFLDIRSPGLGDTAMYLCATSRGFPTGELFFGEGSRLTVL.

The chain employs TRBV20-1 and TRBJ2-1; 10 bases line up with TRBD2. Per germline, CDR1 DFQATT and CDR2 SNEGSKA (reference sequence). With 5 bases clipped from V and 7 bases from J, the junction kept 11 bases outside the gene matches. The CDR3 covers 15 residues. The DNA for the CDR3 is TGCAGTGCTTGGGTTAGCGGGGGGCCTACGAATGAGCAGTTCTTC. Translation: CSAWVSGGPTNEQFF.

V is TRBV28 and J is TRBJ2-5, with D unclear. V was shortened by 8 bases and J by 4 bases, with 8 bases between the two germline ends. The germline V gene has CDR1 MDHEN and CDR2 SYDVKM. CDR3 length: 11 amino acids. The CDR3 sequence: CASRYGETQYF. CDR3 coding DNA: TGTGCCAGCCGGTACGGAGAGACCCAGTACTTC.

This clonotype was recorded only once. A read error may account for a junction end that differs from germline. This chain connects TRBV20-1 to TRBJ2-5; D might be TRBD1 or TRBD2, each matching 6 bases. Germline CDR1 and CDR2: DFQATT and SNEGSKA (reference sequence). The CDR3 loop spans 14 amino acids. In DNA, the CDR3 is TGCAGCGCTAGAGTCTTAGGAGGGGGAGAGACCCAGCACTTC. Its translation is CSARVLGGGETQHF.

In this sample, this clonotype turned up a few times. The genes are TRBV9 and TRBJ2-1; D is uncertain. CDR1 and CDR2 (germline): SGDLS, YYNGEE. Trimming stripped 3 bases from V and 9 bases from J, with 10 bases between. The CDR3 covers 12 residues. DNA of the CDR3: TGTGCCAGCAGCGACCGCTCTTTTGAGCAGTTCTTC. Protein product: CASSDRSFEQFF.

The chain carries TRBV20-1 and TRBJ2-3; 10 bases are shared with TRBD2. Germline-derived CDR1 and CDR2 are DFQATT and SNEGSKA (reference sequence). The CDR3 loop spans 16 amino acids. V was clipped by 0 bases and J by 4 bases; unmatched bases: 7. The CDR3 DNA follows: TGCAGTGCTAGAGATAAGCGGGAGGGGGAGGCAGATACGCAGTATTTT. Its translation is CSARDKREGEADTQYF.

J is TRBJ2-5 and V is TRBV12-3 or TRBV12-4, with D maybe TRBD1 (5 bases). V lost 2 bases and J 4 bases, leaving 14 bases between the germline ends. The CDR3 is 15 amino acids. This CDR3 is CASSLRGVQAETQYF. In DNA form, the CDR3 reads TGTGCCAGCAGTTTAAGGGGCGTTCAAGCAGAGACCCAGTACTTC.

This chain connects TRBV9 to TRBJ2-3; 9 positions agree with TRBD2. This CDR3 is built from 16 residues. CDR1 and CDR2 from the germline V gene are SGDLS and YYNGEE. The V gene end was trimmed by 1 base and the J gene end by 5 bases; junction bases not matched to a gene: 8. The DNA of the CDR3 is TGTGCCAGCAGCGTATGGGCGGGAGGGCCTGTAGATACGCAGTATTTT. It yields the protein CASSVWAGGPVDTQYF.

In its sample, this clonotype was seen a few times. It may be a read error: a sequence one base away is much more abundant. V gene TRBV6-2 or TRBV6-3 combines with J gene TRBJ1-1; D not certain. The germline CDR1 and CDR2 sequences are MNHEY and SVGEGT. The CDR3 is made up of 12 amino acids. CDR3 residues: CASRYSSSEAFF. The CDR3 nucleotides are TGTGCCAGCAGATACTCGTCCAGCGAAGCTTTCTTT.

The CDR3 nucleotides read TGTGCCAGCAGCTTAGGGCCGGATTCGCAGTACTTC. Translated: CASSLGPDSQYF. The J gene is TRBJ2-7, the V gene TRBV7-9, with unresolved D. V was pared by 1 base and J by 9 bases, with 10 bases between. The V gene's germline CDR1 is SEHNR and CDR2 FQNEAQ (reference sequence). The CDR3 has 12 residues.

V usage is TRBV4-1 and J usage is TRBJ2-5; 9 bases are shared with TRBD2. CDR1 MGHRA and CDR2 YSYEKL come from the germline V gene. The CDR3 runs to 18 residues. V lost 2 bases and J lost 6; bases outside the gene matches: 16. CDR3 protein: CASSQIVNVAGAGKTQYF. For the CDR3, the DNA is TGCGCCAGCAGCCAAATAGTAAATGTAGCGGGAGCTGGCAAGACCCAGTACTTC.

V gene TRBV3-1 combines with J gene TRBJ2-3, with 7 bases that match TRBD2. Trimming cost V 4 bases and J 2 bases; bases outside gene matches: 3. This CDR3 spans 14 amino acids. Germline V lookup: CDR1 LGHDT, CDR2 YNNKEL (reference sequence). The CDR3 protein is CASSPAGTTDTQYF. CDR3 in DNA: TGTGCCAGCAGCCCAGCGGGGACCACAGATACGCAGTATTTT.

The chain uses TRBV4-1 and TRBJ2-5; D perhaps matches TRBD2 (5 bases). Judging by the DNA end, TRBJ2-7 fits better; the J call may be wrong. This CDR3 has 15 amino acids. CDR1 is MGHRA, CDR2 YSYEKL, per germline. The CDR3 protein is CASSQDRGWEYEQYF. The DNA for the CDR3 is TGCGCCAGCAGCCAAGATAGAGGGTGGGAATACGAGCAGTACTTC.

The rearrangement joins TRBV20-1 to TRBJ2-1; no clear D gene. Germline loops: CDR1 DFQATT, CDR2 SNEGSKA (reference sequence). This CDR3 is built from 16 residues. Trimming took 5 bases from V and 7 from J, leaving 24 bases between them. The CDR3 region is CSALPDVRAYSNEQFF. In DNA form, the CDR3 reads TGCAGTGCTTTGCCCGATGTACGCGCGTATAGTAATGAGCAGTTCTTC.

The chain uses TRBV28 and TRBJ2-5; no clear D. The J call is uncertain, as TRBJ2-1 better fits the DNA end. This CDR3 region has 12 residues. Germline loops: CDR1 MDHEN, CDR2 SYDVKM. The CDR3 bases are TGTGCCAGCAGCCGAAAATGGGTCGAGCAGTTCTTC. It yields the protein CASSRKWVEQFF.

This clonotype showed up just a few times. CDR3 region: CASSSDLDTDTQYF. DNA for the CDR3: TGTGCCAGCAGTTCGGACCTCGACACAGATACGCAGTATTTT. V usage is TRBV12-3 or TRBV12-4 and J usage is TRBJ2-3; no clear D. V was shortened by 4 bases and J by 2 bases, with 10 bases between the two germline ends. This CDR3 is built from 14 residues.

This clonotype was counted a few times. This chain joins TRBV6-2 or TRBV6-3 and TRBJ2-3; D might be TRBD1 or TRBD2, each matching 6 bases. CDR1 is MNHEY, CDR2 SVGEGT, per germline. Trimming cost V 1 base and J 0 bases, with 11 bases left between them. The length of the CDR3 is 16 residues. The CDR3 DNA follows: TGTGCCAGCAGTTACTTGGGGGGCTACAGCACAGATACGCAGTATTTT. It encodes CASSYLGGYSTDTQYF.

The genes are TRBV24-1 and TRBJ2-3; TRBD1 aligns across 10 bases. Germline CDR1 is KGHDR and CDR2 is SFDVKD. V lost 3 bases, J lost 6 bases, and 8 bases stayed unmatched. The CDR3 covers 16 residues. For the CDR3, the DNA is TGTGCCACCAGTGATCTAAGGACAGGGGGTTCGGATACGCAGTATTTT. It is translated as CATSDLRTGGSDTQYF.

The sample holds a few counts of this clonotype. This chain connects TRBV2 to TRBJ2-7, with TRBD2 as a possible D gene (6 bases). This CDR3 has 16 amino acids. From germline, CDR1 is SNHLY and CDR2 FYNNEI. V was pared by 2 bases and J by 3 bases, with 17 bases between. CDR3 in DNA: TGTGCCAGCAGTGAAACCTCGGAGTCGGAGGGCTACGAGCAGTACTTC. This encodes CASSETSESEGYEQYF.